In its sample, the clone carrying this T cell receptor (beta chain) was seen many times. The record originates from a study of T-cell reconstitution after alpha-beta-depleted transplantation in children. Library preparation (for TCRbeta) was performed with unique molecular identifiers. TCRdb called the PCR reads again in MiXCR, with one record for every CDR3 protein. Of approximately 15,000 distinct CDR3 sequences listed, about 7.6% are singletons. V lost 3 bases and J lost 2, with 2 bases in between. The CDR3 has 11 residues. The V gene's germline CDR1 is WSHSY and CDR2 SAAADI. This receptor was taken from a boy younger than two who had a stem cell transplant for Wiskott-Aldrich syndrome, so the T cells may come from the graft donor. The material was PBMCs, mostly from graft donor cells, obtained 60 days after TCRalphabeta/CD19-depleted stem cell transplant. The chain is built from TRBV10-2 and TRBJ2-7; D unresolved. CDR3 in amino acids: CASSDTYEQYF. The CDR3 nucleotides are TGCGCCAGCAGTGACACCTACGAGCAGTACTTC.